The source of this T cell receptor (beta chain) is a study of HIV-infected patients and healthy controls. The CDR3 totals 16 residues. Germline V lookup: CDR1 DFQATT, CDR2 SNEGSKA (reference sequence). J was trimmed by 0 bases and V by 6 bases; bases with no gene match: 9. TCRdb re-derived calls from the 5' RACE reads in MiXCR, one entry per CDR3 protein. Of approximately 64,000 distinct CDR3 sequences in the sample, under 25% were seen once. The clonotype comes from a human donor in good health. This chain links TRBV20-1 with TRBJ2-4; the match to TRBD1 covers 9 bases. The sequenced sample consisted of CD4+ T cells from blood. For the CDR3, the DNA is TGCAGTGCAAAGAACAGGGGGCAGACAGCCAAAAACATTCAGTACTTC. This translates into CSAKNRGQTAKNIQYF.